What follows is one T cell receptor (beta chain) and its context. The table came from immunoSEQ multiplex PCR; TCRdb's copy has only in-frame clones and leaves some out. The table shows some 340,000 clones, with around 87% occurring only once. This record comes from a study of blood T cell repertoires in COVID-19. Grouping used clinical history reported by participants in a survey and questionnaire. Recovered status in Cohort 3 required two negative PCRs, clearance, or symptom resolution. The CDR3 consists of 15 residues. Trimming stripped 1 base from V and 1 base from J, with 10 bases between. CDR1 is SGHNT and CDR2 is YYREEE in the germline V gene (reference sequence).

This TCR came from a woman aged 25 to 45 who had recovered from COVID-19. Sequenced: PBMCs or T cells enriched from blood (not recorded which). The chain employs TRBV5-4 and TRBJ2-3, with D possibly TRBD1 on 6 matching bases. The CDR3 DNA reads as TGTGCCAGCAGCTTGTTAGGGGGAGGCACAGATACGCAGTATTTT. Protein sequence: CASSLLGGGTDTQYF. The full variable domain, in which reference TRBV5-4 and TRBJ2-3 provide the parts outside the CDR3, is ETGVTQSPTHLIKTRGQQVTLRCSSQSGHNTVSWYQQALGQGPQFIFQYYREEENGRGNFPPRFSGLQFPNYSSELNVNALELDDSALYLCASSLLGGGTDTQYFGPGTRLTVL.